This entry lists 8 T cell receptor beta chains sequenced from one sample in a study of CD8 T cells in ankylosing spondylitis. Each CDR3 protein gets one entry after TCRdb re-called the 5' RACE reads with MiXCR. The sample yields just over 350,000 distinct CDR3 sequences, 20% to 25% seen once. Sequencing was performed on blood, either unsorted or a sorted T cell fraction (not recorded which). The receptors originated from a male donor with ankylosing spondylitis or in good health (not recorded which).

This clonotype was found a few times. V usage is TRBV12-3 or TRBV12-4 and J usage is TRBJ2-7; D ambiguous. CDR3 length: 13 residues. The germline V and J ends were trimmed by 3 bases and 4 bases, with 10 bases remaining between them. This CDR3 is CASSFGQKYEQYF. The CDR3 DNA reads as TGTGCCAGCAGTTTTGGGCAGAAGTACGAGCAGTACTTC.

This clonotype was seen only a few times. This chain links TRBV2 with TRBJ2-7, with a tentative D call TRBD1 (6 bases). The germline gives CDR1 SNHLY, CDR2 FYNNEI. Trimming stripped 5 bases from V and 4 bases from J, with 15 bases between. This CDR3 contains 14 residues. In DNA form, the CDR3 reads TGTGCCAGCAGTCTTTCAGGGGCGATATACGAGCAGTACTTC. This codes for CASSLSGAIYEQYF.

This clonotype has only a few counts. This chain connects TRBV5-5 to TRBJ1-1; D gene unclear. The CDR3 covers 14 residues. Germline V gene data show CDR1 as SGHKS and CDR2 as YYEKEE (reference sequence). Trimming removed 1 base at V and 4 bases at J, with 11 bases between. Written as DNA, the CDR3 is TGTGCCAGCAGCTTGCTGGTAAAGCGCACTGAAGCTTTCTTT. It encodes CASSLLVKRTEAFF.

The chain is built from TRBV3-1 and TRBJ2-3; 10 nucleotides align to TRBD2. Germline CDR1 is LGHDT and CDR2 is YNNKEL (reference sequence). Trimming at V came to 4 bases and at J to 4 bases, leaving 5 bases not matched to a gene. This CDR3 is 15 amino acids long. The DNA of the CDR3 is TGTGCCAGCAGCCTCAGACTAGCGGGTGCAGATACGCAGTATTTT. Translation gives CASSLRLAGADTQYF.

V and J are TRBV6-2 or TRBV6-3 and TRBJ2-7; 7 nucleotides agree with TRBD1. V was pared by 4 bases and J by 4 bases, with 25 bases of the junction left unmatched. CDR3 size: 20 residues. Germline CDR1 reads MNHEY; CDR2 reads SVGEGT. CDR3 sequence (DNA): TGTGCCAGCAGTTCCCGAACCGGGACAGCAACTTCGATGGGTATGTACGAGCAGTACTTC. This translates into CASSSRTGTATSMGMYEQYF.

This clonotype came up many times. The chain links TRBV6-4 to TRBJ1-1; D call uncertain. Per germline, CDR1 MRHNA and CDR2 SNTAGT. V lost 3 bases and J 0 bases, leaving 5 bases between the germline ends. CDR3 size: 13 residues. The chain's CDR3 is CASSEGLNTEAFF. DNA for the CDR3: TGTGCCAGCAGTGAAGGACTGAACACTGAAGCTTTCTTT.

The chain is built from TRBV6-1 and TRBJ2-2; 9 bases are shared with TRBD2. The length of the CDR3 is 16 residues. With V trimmed by 7 bases and J by 5 bases, 11 bases remained unmatched. Germline CDR1 is MNHNS and CDR2 is SASEGT. The CDR3 here is CASTNGGGAWTGELFF. In DNA, the CDR3 is TGTGCCAGCACTAACGGCGGGGGGGCCTGGACCGGGGAGCTGTTTTTT.

This clonotype has a handful of counts. This chain joins TRBV12-3 or TRBV12-4 and TRBJ1-1; no clear D. Between the trimmed V and J ends, which lost 3 bases and 3 bases, there was a span of 11 bases. The CDR3 covers 14 residues. The CDR3 coding sequence is TGTGCCAGCAGTTTTGGACGGCAGGACACTGAAGCTTTCTTT. Its protein is CASSFGRQDTEAFF.